This entry is about one T cell receptor beta chain. Antigen: not known. This sample stems from a study of OX40 agonist ivuxolimab in advanced cancers. Study at large: At doses from 0.01 to 10 mg/kg, patients were given intravenous ivuxolimab every 2 weeks.

Whole-study results and caveats: The antigens recognized by the expanded peripheral T cells, that is their antigen specificity, were not determined. CD4+ and CD8+ blood T cells expanded clonally by week 6 at 0.1 to 3.0 mg/kg. Normalized T-cell clonal expansion was also low in a subset of nonresponders.

Method: immunoSEQ multiplex PCR; TCRdb's copy keeps in-frame clones and lacks some. The sample contains around 51,000 clones, about nine tenths of which appear only once. Trimming took 3 bases from V and 6 from J, leaving 20 bases between them. The V gene's germline CDR1 is SQVTM and CDR2 ANQGSEA. The CDR3 has 15 amino acids. This chain connects TRBV29-1 to TRBJ1-2; the D gene is possibly TRBD1 (5 bases). The sequences come from CD4+ or CD8+ T cells sorted from blood, collected in a trial of the OX40 agonist ivuxolimab. This receptor was identified in an adult with an advanced solid tumor such as melanoma, head and neck, liver or kidney cancer. CDR3 bases: TGCAGCGTTGAGGGGCTAAACCGTATTGTTGATGGCTACACCTTC. Translating gives CSVEGLNRIVDGYTF.